The entry below describes one T cell receptor (beta chain). MiXCR was run by TCRdb on the 5' RACE reads, yielding one entry per CDR3 protein. The sample carries 50,000 or so distinct CDR3 sequences, around 25% recorded once. This specimen comes from a study of T-cell memory formation after mild COVID-19. This CDR3 is built from 15 residues. V gave up 7 bases and J gave up 0 bases, with 16 bases separating them. The chain joins TRBV23-1 to TRBJ2-7; perhaps D is TRBD1 or TRBD2 (5 bases each). TRBV23-1 is an ORF, with its function uncertain. The sequenced material came from PBMCs or a T cell subset sorted from them (not recorded which). This sequence originates from a young man who had mild COVID-19 (a few samples of this study predate the infection). Cell type and time point are not known. CDR3: CASTSWPGSSYEQYF. DNA for the CDR3: TGCGCCAGCACATCATGGCCAGGGAGCTCCTACGAGCAGTACTTC.